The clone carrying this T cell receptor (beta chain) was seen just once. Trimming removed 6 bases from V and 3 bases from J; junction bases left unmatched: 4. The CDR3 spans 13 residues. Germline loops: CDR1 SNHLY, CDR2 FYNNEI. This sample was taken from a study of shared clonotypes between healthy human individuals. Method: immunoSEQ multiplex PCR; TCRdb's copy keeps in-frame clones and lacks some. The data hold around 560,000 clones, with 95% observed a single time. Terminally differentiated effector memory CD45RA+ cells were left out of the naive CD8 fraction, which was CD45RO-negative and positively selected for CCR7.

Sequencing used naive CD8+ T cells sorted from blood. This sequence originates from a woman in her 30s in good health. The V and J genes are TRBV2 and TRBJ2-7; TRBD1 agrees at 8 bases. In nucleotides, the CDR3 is TGTGCCAGCAGAGGGACAGGACACTACGAGCAGTACTTC. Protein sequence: CASRGTGHYEQYF.